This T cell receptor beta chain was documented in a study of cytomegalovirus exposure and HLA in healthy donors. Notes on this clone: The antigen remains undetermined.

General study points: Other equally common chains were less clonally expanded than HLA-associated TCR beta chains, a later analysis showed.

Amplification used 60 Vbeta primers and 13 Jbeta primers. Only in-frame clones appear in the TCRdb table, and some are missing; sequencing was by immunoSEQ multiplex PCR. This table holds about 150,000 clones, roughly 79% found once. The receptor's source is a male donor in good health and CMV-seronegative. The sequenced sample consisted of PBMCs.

CDR3 region: CASSSRGENTEAFF. The CDR3 nucleotides read TGCGCCAGCAGCTCCAGGGGGGAGAACACTGAAGCTTTCTTT. The rearrangement uses TRBV5-1 and TRBJ1-1, with TRBD1 matching 7 bases. J was trimmed by 1 base and V by 3 bases; bases with no gene match: 3. Germline lookup yields CDR1 SGHRS and CDR2 YFSETQ. The CDR3 has 14 amino acids.